These 9 T cell receptor beta chains came from one sample sequenced in a study of T cells in Graves' hyperthyroidism and ophthalmopathy (dated by TCRdb to the late 2010s). The library came from multiplex PCR. Sequenced using an Illumina HiSeq 2000. Amplification of TCR beta CDR3 regions was carried out from RNA transcripts. A first-round RT-PCR of the TCR CDR3 used the HTBI primer set with the Qiagen OneStep RT-PCR kit. TCRdb's own reprocessing of the public reads used fastp at Q25 and MiXCR and kept productive beta chains. Rows matching on CDR3 protein sequence are summarized as one entry with the most common DNA and genes. The sample profile shows hundreds of thousands of distinct CDR3 sequences; around 39% of them were found once. Jointly, the top ten make up approximately 8.7% of the sample. The specimen sequenced was blood. These receptor sequences come from a man aged 18 to 30 with Graves' hyperthyroidism.

This clonotype has more than one count but fewer than ten. The rearrangement links TRBV4-1 to TRBJ1-5; D gene unclear. In germline, CDR1 is MGHRA, CDR2 YSYEKL. Trimming took off 0 bases at V and 0 bases at J, with 9 bases between the two ends. There are 16 residues in the CDR3. The CDR3 sequence is CASSQEGGISNQPQHF. CDR3 bases: TGCGCCAGCAGCCAAGAGGGAGGCATTAGCAATCAGCCCCAGCATTTT.

This clonotype appeared a single time. The rearrangement links TRBV5-1 to TRBJ2-5; a weak D match, TRBD2 (6 bases). The germline V gene has CDR1 SGHRS and CDR2 YFSETQ. The CDR3 loop spans 15 amino acids. V was pared by 4 bases and J by 3 bases, with 16 bases between. CDR3 DNA sequence: TGCGCCAGCAGCCTGGGACTGGCCCTGGAAGAGACCCAGTACTTC. Its translation is CASSLGLALEETQYF.

As to this clonotype: One end of the junction fails to match germline, which may point to a read error. The V and J genes are TRBV12-3 or TRBV12-4 and TRBJ1-3; TRBD1 is a possible D gene (5 bases). The CDR3 sequence is 15 residues long. This chain's CDR3 is CASTLHRQTGNTIYF. Written as DNA, the CDR3 is TGTGCCAGCACTTTACACAGACAGACTGGAAACACCATATATTTT.

The rearrangement joins TRBV20-1 to TRBJ2-5, with 11 bases matching TRBD1. Trimming cost V 2 bases and J 2 bases; bases outside gene matches: 4. The CDR3 loop spans 15 amino acids. Germline assignment: CDR1 DFQATT and CDR2 SNEGSKA (reference sequence). In DNA form, the CDR3 reads TGCAGTGCTAGACCGGACAGGGGGCAACAAGAGACCCAGTACTTC. Its protein is CSARPDRGQQETQYF.

V usage is TRBV7-9 and J usage is TRBJ1-1; possibly TRBD1 for D (5 bases). CDR1 SEHNR and CDR2 FQNEAQ come from the germline V gene (reference sequence). V lost 3 bases, J lost 1 base, and 9 bases lay in between. The CDR3 totals 14 residues. CDR3 amino acids: CASSFQGPNTEAFF. The DNA for the CDR3 is TGTGCCAGCAGCTTCCAGGGCCCGAACACTGAAGCTTTCTTT. Full variable domain (rest looked up from reference TRBV7-9 and TRBJ1-1): DTGVSQNPRHKITKRGQNVTFRCDPISEHNRLYWYRQTLGQGPEFLTYFQNEAQLEKSRLLSDRFSAERPKGSFSTLEIQRTEQGDSAMYLCASSFQGPNTEAFFGQGTRLTVV.

The V call is TRBV6-5, the J call TRBJ2-7; 9 nucleotides line up with TRBD2. The V gene's germline CDR1 is MNHEY and CDR2 SVGAGI. Germline trimming cut 5 bases from V and 0 bases from J; bases unmatched to any gene: 5. The CDR3 loop spans 15 amino acids. The CDR3 loop reads CASSTTSGPSYEQYF. CDR3 DNA sequence: TGTGCCAGCAGTACAACTAGCGGGCCCTCCTACGAGCAGTACTTC.

The gene calls are TRBV4-1 and TRBJ2-7, with D perhaps assigned TRBD1 or TRBD2 (5 bases each). The CDR3 has 17 residues. The germline V gene encodes CDR1 MGHRA and CDR2 YSYEKL. Trimming removed 0 bases at V and 3 bases at J, with 18 bases between. In nucleotides, the CDR3 is TGCGCCAGCAGCCAAGACCGGGGACCTACGAAGTTCTACGAGCAGTACTTC. It specifies CASSQDRGPTKFYEQYF.

The chain combines TRBV6-6 with TRBJ1-1, with a tentative D call TRBD1 (5 bases). CDR1 and CDR2 (germline): MNHNY, SVGAGI (reference sequence). The CDR3 length is 14 residues. The V gene lost 6 bases and the J gene lost 4 bases, with 15 bases spanning the gap. CDR3 sequence: CASRGGERGTEAFF. The CDR3 nucleotides read TGTGCCAGCAGGGGGGGAGAGAGGGGCACTGAAGCTTTCTTT.

There are many counts of this clonotype. This chain uses TRBV29-1 with TRBJ2-5; 7 nucleotides match TRBD2. Germline V gene lookup returns CDR1 SQVTM and CDR2 ANQGSEA. Trimming at V came to 4 bases and at J to 5 bases, leaving 4 bases not matched to a gene. The length of the CDR3 is 12 residues. This CDR3 is CSVGSGEETQYF. The DNA of the CDR3 is TGCAGCGTTGGAAGCGGGGAGGAGACCCAGTACTTC.